The clone carrying this T cell receptor (beta chain) has a handful of counts. These data come from a study of T cells in Graves' hyperthyroidism and ophthalmopathy. Amplification of TCR beta CDR3 regions used RNA as the template. HTBI primers drove first-round RT-PCR of the TCR CDR3. One entry per CDR3 protein results from TCRdb running MiXCR on the multiplex PCR reads. This table holds about 500,000 distinct CDR3 sequences, 16% found once. The CDR3 runs 13 residues. CDR1 is MNHNS, CDR2 SASEGT, per germline. V was pared by 6 bases and J by 4 bases, with 12 bases between. This sequence joins TRBV6-1 and TRBJ2-5; D unclear. Sequenced sample: blood. This clonotype originated in a woman aged 18-29 years with Graves' hyperthyroidism. CDR3 protein: CASSFRIGETQYF. The CDR3 bases are TGTGCCAGCAGCTTTCGGATAGGAGAGACCCAGTACTTC.